Described below is a single T cell receptor (beta chain) sequence and its context. The antigen is unknown. The data originate from a study of cytomegalovirus exposure and HLA in healthy donors. Broader study findings: In vitro confirmation showed a few CMV-associated chains to be CMV antigen specific. Some V segments (TRBV6-2 and TRBV6-3 among them) were excluded as indistinguishable.

The PCR was carried out with 60 Vbeta primers and 13 Jbeta primers. Here immunoSEQ multiplex PCR was the method, and the copy in TCRdb shows in-frame clones only, minus some. The table lists about 150,000 clones, approximately 70% of them singletons, with 2.1% in the top ten. Trimming left V 4 bases short and J 5 bases short, with 6 bases between. The germline V gene has CDR1 SGHTA and CDR2 FQGNSA. The CDR3 loop spans 12 amino acids. Sequenced: PBMCs. The TCR comes from a woman in her sixties or seventies in good health and CMV-seropositive. This chain joins TRBV7-2 and TRBJ1-5; D not certain. The CDR3 region has the DNA TGTGCCAGCAGCTACTACTATCAGCCCCAGCATTTT. Translated, it gives CASSYYYQPQHF. Full variable domain (missing parts from reference TRBV7-2 and TRBJ1-5): GAGVSQSPSNKVTEKGKDVELRCDPISGHTALYWYRQSLGQGLEFLIYFQGNSAPDKSGLPSDRFSAERTGGSVSTLTIQRTQQEDSAVYLCASSYYYQPQHFGDGTRLSIL.